The rows below give T cell receptor beta chains drawn from one sample of a study of cytomegalovirus exposure and HLA in healthy donors. Assay used: immunoSEQ multiplex PCR; TCRdb lists only in-frame clones, some missing. Of around 170,000 clones listed, around 80% are singletons. The specimen sequenced was PBMCs. These receptors were taken from a male donor in good health and CMV-seronegative. CDR3s include the opening cysteine and the closing phenylalanine or tryptophan. D genes are given only for firm matches. Clone size is stated in some rows and not others, as once, few, many or a class when expanded.

CASSLAGRLQETQYF	TGTGCCAGCAGCTTAGCCGGGAGGCTCCAAGAGACCCAGTACTTC	TRBV7-8	NA	TRBJ2-5	TRBD2
CASTQSLETQYF	TGTGCCAGCACCCAGTCCCTGGAGACCCAGTACTTC	TRBV28	NA	TRBJ2-5	NA
CAWSVGRRVMDYGYTF	TGTGCCTGGAGTGTTGGTCGCAGGGTCATGGACTATGGCTACACCTTC	TRBV30	NA	TRBJ1-2	NA
CASSRSTSGTYEQYF	TGTGCCAGCAGCCGATCTACTAGCGGGACCTACGAGCAGTACTTC	TRBV11-2	NA	TRBJ2-7	TRBD2
CASSLNRGSTEAFF	TGTGCCAGCAGCCTCAACAGGGGGAGCACTGAAGCTTTCTTT	TRBV6-6	NA	TRBJ1-1	TRBD1
CATGQGALNTEAFF	TGTGCCACCGGACAGGGAGCATTGAACACTGAAGCTTTCTTT	TRBV28	NA	TRBJ1-1	TRBD1
CASSQDWRGSYNEQFF	TGCGCCAGCAGCCAAGATTGGCGGGGCTCCTACAATGAGCAGTTCTTC	TRBV4-3	once	TRBJ2-1	NA
CASSISQTGSYGYTF	TGTGCCAGTAGTATCTCCCAGACAGGGAGTTATGGCTACACCTTC	TRBV19	NA	TRBJ1-2	TRBD1
CSVEGGTGGEVVYGYTF	TGCAGCGTTGAGGGGGGGACAGGGGGTGAAGTAGTCTATGGCTACACCTTC	TRBV29-1	NA	TRBJ1-2	TRBD1
CASSYSSDSLNTEAFF	TGTGCCAGCAGTTACTCTTCGGACAGCCTGAACACTGAAGCTTTCTTT	TRBV6-5	NA	TRBJ1-1	NA
CAWRGAGEETQYF	TGTGCCTGGAGGGGGGCGGGAGAAGAGACCCAGTACTTC	TRBV30	NA	TRBJ2-5	NA
CASSLTAGLMNTEAFF	TGCGCCAGCAGCTTGACGGCAGGTCTTATGAACACTGAAGCTTTCTTT	TRBV5-1	NA	TRBJ1-1	NA
CASSQESRGSPLHF	TGCGCCAGCAGCCAAGAATCCCGGGGTTCACCCCTCCACTTT	TRBV4-3	NA	TRBJ1-6	NA
CASSSGIYSNQPQHF	TGTGCCAGCAGTTCAGGGATTTATAGCAATCAGCCCCAGCATTTT	TRBV6-5	NA	TRBJ1-5	NA
CSVEVLDTKNIQYF	TGCAGCGTTGAGGTCCTGGACACTAAAAACATTCAGTACTTC	TRBV29-1	few	TRBJ2-4	NA
CASSPIGGVHEQYF	TGTGCCAGCAGTCCCATCGGGGGGGTACACGAGCAGTACTTC	TRBV27	NA	TRBJ2-7	TRBD2
CAITTGTSDSSYEQYF	TGTGCCATCACCACCGGGACTAGCGACAGCTCCTACGAGCAGTACTTC	TRBV10-3	few	TRBJ2-7	TRBD2